This record concerns one T cell receptor (beta chain) sequence. The antigen is unknown. This entry comes from a study of T cell repertoires and HLA-DP antigens. About the research overall: DNA input averaged roughly 230 ng in sorted CD137+CD4+ and about 1,200 ng in pre-culture CD4+. Findings and limits, study-wide: No separate analysis of naive versus memory CD4+ cells was done.

Untouched CD4+ T cells were bead-isolated at about 98% purity. TCRdb's table, derived via immunoSEQ multiplex PCR, lists solely in-frame clones and lacks some. This sample yields approximately 89,000 clones, of which 86% are seen a single time; 1.7% belongs to the top ten. The CDR3 runs to 17 residues. CDR1 LGHNA and CDR2 YNFKEQ come from the germline V gene. The V gene end was trimmed by 0 bases and the J gene end by 5 bases; junction bases not matched to a gene: 10. The V gene is TRBV4-2, the J gene TRBJ2-3; TRBD1 aligns across 8 bases. Specimen: CD4+ T cells from PBMCs. This TCR was sampled from a middle-aged man in good health and CMV-seronegative. This chain's CDR3 is CASSQDGRQGAIDTQYF. The CDR3 bases are TGTGCCAGCAGCCAAGATGGGCGGCAGGGGGCGATAGATACGCAGTATTTT.